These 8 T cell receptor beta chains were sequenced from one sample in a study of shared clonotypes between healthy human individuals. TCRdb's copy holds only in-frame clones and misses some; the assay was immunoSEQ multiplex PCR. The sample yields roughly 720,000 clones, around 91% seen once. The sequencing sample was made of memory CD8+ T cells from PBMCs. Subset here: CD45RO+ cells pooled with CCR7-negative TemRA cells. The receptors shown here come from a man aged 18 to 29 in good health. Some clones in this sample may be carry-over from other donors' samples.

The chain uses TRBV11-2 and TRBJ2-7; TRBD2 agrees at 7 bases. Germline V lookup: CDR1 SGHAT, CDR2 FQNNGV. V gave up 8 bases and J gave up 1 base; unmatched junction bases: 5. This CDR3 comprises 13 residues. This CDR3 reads CASAGEGSYEQYF. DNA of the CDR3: TGTGCCAGCGCGGGGGAGGGATCCTACGAGCAGTACTTC.

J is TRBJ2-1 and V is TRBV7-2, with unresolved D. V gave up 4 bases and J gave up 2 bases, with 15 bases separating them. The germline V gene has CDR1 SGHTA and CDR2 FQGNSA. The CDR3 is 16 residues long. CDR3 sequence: CASSYRLTRAYNEQFF. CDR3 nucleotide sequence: TGTGCCAGCAGCTACCGCTTGACACGGGCCTACAATGAGCAGTTCTTC. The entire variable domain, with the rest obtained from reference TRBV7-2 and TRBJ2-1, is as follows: GAGVSQSPSNKVTEKGKDVELRCDPISGHTALYWYRQSLGQGLEFLIYFQGNSAPDKSGLPSDRFSAERTGGSVSTLTIQRTQQEDSAVYLCASSYRLTRAYNEQFFGPGTRLTVL.

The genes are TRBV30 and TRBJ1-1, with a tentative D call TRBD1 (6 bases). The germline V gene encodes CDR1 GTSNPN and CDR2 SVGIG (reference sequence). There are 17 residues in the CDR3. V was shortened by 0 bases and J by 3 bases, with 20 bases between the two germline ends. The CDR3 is CAWSVQGRERGHTEAFF. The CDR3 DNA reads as TGTGCCTGGAGTGTACAGGGCAGGGAGAGGGGACACACTGAAGCTTTCTTT.

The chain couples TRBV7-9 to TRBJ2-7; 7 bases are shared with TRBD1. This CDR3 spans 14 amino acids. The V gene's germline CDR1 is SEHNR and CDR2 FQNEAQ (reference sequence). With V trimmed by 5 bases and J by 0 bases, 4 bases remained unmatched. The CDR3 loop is CASSLRTGSYEQYF. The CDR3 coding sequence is TGTGCCAGCAGCCTAAGGACAGGCTCCTACGAGCAGTACTTC.

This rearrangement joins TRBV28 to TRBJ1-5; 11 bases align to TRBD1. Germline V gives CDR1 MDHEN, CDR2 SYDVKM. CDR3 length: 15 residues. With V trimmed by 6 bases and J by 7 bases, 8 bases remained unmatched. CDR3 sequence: CASSGTGGIIQPQHF. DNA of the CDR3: TGTGCCAGCAGCGGGACAGGGGGGATTATCCAGCCCCAGCATTTT.

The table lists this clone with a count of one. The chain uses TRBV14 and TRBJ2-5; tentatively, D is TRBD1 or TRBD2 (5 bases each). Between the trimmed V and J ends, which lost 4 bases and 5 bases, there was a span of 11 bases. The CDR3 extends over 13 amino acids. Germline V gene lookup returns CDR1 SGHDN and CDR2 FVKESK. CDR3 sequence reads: CASSRWGSETQYF. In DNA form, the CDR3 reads TGTGCCAGCAGCCGATGGGGGTCGGAGACCCAGTACTTC.

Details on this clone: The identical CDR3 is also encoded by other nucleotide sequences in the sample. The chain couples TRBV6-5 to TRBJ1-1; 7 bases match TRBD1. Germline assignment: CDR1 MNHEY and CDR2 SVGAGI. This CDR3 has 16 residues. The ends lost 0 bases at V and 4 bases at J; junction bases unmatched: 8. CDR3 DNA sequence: TGTGCCAGCAGTTACTCTACAGGGGAGGTGGGCACTGAAGCTTTCTTT. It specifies CASSYSTGEVGTEAFF.

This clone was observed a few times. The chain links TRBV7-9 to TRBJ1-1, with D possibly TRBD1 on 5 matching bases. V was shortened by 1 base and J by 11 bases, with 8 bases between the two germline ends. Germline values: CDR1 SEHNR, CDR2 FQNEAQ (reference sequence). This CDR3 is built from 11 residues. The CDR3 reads CASSLGDGAFF. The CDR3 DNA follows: TGTGCCAGCAGCTTAGGGGACGGCGCTTTCTTT.